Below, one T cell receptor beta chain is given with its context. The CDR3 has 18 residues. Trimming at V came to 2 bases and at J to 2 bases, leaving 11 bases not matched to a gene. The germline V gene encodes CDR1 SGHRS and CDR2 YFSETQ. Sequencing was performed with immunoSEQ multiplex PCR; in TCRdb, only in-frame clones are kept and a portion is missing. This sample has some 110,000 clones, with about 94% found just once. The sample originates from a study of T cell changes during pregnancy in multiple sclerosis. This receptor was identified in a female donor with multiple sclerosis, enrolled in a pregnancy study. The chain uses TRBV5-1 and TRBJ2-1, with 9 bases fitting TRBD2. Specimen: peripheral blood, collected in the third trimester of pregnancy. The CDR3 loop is CASSFGVASGTPYNEQFF. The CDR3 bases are TGCGCCAGCAGCTTTGGTGTGGCTAGCGGGACCCCCTACAATGAGCAGTTCTTC.